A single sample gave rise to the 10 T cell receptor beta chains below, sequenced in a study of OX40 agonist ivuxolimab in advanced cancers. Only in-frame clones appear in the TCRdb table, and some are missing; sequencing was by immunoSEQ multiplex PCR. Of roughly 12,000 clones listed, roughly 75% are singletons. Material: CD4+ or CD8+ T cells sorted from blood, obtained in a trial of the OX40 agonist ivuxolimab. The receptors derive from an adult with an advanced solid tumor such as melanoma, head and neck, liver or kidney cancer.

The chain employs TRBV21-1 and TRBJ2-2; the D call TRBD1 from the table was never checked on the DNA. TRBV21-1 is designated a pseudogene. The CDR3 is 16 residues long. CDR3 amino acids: CASSKRGPTKSGELFF. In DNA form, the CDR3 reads TGTGCCAGCAGCAAAAGGGGGCCTACAAAGTCCGGGGAGCTGTTTTTT.

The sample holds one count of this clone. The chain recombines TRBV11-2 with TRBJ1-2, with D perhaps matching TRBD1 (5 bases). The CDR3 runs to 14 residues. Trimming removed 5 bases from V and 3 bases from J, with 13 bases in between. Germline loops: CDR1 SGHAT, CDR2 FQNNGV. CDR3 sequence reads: CASSPPTDYYGYTF. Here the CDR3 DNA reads TGTGCCAGCAGCCCCCCGACAGATTACTATGGCTACACCTTC.

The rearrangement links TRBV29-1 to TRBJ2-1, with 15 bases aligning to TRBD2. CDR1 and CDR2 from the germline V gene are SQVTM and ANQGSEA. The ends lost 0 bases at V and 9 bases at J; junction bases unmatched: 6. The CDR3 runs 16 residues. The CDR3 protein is CSVEDEGLAGGGEQFF. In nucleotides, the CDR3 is TGCAGCGTTGAAGATGAGGGACTAGCGGGAGGCGGTGAGCAGTTCTTC.

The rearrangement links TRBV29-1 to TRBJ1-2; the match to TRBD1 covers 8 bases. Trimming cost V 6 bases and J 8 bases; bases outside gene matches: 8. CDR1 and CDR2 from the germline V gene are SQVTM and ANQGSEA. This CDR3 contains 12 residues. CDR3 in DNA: TGCAGCGTGGAAACAGGGGGAGAGGGCTACACCTTC. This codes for CSVETGGEGYTF.

CDR3 nucleotides: TGTGCCAGCAGCAGGCCCTACGAGCAGTACTTC. This sequence encodes CASSRPYEQYF. The V and J genes are TRBV28 and TRBJ2-5; D unclear. The J call may not be correct, given that the DNA end is closer to TRBJ2-7. Germline CDR1 is MDHEN and CDR2 is SYDVKM. CDR3 size: 11 residues.

The DNA for the CDR3 is TGTGCCAGCAGCTTGGTGTCATCCTACAAAGAAAAACTGTTTTTT. Translation: CASSLVSSYKEKLFF. The V call is TRBV5-8, the J call TRBJ1-4; D unclear. Germline assignment: CDR1 SGHTS and CDR2 YDEGEE. Trimming removed 0 bases from V and 8 bases from J, with 14 bases in between. This CDR3 has 15 amino acids.

This CDR3 is CAISESAGELFF. The CDR3 nucleotides read TGTGCCATCAGTGAGTCGGCCGGGGAGCTGTTTTTT. The J gene is TRBJ2-2, the V gene TRBV10-3, with D unclear. Germline loops: CDR1 ENHRY, CDR2 SYGVKD. The CDR3 has 12 amino acids. V was clipped by 0 bases and J by 6 bases, with 2 bases between them.

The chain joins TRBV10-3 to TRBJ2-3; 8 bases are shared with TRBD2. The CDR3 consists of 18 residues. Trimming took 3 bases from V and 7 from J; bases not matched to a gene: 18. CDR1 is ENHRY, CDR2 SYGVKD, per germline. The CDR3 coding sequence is TGTGCCATCAGTGAAAGTAAGGTAGCGGGGAGCGCTGTTAATACGCAGTATTTT. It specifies CAISESKVAGSAVNTQYF.

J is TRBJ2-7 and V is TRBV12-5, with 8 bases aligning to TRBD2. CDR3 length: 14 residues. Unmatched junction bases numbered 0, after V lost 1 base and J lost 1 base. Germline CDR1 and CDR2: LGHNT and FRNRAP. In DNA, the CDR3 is TGTGCTAGTGGTTTGGGACTAGCGTCCTACGAGCAGTACTTC. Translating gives CASGLGLASYEQYF.

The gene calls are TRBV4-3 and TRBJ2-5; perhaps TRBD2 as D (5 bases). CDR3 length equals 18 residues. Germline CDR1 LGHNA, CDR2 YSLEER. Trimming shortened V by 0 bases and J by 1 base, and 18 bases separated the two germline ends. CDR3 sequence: CASSQDHNGVWGQETQYF. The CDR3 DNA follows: TGCGCCAGCAGCCAAGATCACAACGGGGTTTGGGGCCAAGAGACCCAGTACTTC.